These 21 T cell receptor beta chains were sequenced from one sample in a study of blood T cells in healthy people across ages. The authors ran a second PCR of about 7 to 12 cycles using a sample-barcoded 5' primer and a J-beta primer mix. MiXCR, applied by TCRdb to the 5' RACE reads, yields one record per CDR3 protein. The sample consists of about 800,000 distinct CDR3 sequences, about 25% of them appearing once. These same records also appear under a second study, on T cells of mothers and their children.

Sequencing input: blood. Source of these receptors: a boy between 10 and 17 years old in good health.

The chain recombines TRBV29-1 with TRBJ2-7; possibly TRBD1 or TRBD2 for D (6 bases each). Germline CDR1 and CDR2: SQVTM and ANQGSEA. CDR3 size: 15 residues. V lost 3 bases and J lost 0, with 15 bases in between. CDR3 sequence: CSVEEGGRHSYEQYF. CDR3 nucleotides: TGCAGCGTTGAGGAGGGGGGACGGCACTCCTACGAGCAGTACTTC.

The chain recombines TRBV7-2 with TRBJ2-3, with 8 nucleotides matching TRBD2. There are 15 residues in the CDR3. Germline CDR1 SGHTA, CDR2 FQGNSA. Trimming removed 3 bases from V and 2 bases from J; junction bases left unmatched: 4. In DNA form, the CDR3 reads TGTGCCAGCAGCTTTAGCGGGGTTTACACAGATACGCAGTATTTT. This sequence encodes CASSFSGVYTDTQYF.

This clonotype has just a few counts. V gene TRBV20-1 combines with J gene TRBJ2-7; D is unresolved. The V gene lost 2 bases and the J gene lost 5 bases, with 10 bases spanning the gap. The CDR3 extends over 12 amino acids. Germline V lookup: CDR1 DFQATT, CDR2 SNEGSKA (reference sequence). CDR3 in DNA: TGCAGTGCTAGACTTACAGAAAACGAGCAGTACTTC. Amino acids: CSARLTENEQYF.

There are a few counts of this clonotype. CDR3 bases: TGCGCCAGCAGCACCCGACTAGCGGGGGCAGATACGCAGTATTTT. This encodes CASSTRLAGADTQYF. This sequence joins TRBV4-3 and TRBJ2-3; TRBD2 matches 12 bases. Trimming removed 5 bases from V and 4 bases from J; junction bases left unmatched: 4. The CDR3 has 15 amino acids. Per germline, CDR1 LGHNA and CDR2 YSLEER.

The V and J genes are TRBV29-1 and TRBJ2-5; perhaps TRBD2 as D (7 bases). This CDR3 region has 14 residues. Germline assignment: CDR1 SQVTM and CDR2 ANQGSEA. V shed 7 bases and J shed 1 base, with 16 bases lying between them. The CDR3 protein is CSGRGTTGQETQYF. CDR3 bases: TGCAGCGGGCGGGGGACAACAGGCCAAGAGACCCAGTACTTC.

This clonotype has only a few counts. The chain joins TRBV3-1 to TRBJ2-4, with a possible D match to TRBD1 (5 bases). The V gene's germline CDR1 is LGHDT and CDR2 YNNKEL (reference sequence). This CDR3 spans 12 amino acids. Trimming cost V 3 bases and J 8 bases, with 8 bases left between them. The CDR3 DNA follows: TGTGCCAGCAGCCATATAGGGGACATTCAGTACTTC. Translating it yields CASSHIGDIQYF.

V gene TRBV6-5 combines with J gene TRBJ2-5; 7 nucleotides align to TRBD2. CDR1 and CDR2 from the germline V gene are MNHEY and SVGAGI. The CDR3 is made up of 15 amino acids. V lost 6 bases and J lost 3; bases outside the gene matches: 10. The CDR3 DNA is TGTGCCAGCAGGTCCCGTTCACTAGCGAAAGAGACCCAGTACTTC. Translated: CASRSRSLAKETQYF.

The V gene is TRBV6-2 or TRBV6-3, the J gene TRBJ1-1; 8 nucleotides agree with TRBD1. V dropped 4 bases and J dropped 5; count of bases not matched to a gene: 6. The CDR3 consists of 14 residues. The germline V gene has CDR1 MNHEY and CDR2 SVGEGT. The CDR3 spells CASSFTQGGTEAFF. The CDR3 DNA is TGTGCCAGCAGTTTTACACAGGGGGGAACTGAAGCTTTCTTT.

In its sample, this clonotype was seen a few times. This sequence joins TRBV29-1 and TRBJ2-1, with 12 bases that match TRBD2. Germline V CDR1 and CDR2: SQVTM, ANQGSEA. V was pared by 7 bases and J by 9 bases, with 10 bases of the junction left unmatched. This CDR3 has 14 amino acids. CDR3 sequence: CSATTSGSRSEQFF. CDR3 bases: TGCAGCGCTACGACTAGCGGGAGTCGGAGTGAGCAGTTCTTC.

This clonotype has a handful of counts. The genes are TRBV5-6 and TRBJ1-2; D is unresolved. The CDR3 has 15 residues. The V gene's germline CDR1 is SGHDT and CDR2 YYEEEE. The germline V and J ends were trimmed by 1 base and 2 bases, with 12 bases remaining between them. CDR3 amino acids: CASSLNGYKNYGYTF. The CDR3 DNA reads TGTGCCAGCAGCTTGAATGGATACAAGAACTATGGCTACACCTTC.

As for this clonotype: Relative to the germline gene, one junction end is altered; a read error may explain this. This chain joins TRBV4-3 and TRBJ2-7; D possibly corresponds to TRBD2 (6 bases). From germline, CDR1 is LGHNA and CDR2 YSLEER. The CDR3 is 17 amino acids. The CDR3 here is CAGSQDFAQGLSYEQYF. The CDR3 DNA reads TGCGCCGGCAGCCAAGATTTTGCGCAGGGACTCTCCTACGAGCAGTACTTC.

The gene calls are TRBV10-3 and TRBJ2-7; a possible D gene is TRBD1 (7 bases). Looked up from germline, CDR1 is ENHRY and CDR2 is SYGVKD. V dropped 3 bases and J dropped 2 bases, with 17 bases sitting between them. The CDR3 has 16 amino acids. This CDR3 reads CAISDESGGRTYEQYF. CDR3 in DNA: TGTGCCATCAGTGACGAATCAGGGGGGCGAACCTACGAGCAGTACTTC.

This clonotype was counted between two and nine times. In DNA form, the CDR3 reads TGTGCCAGCAGCATGACGACTAGGTCCTACGAGCAGTACTTC. Translation gives CASSMTTRSYEQYF. The V gene is TRBV13, the J gene TRBJ2-5; D is perhaps TRBD2 (6 bases). Matching the DNA end better, TRBJ2-7 makes the J call doubtful. CDR3 length: 14 residues. Per germline, CDR1 PRHDT and CDR2 FYEKMQ (reference sequence).

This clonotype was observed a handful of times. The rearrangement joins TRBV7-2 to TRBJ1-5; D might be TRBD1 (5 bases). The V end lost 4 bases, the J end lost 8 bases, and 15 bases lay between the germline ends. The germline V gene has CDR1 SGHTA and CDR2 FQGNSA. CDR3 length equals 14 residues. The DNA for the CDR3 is TGTGCCAGCAGCTGGGCAGGGAGTACGGAGCCCCAGCATTTT. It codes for CASSWAGSTEPQHF.

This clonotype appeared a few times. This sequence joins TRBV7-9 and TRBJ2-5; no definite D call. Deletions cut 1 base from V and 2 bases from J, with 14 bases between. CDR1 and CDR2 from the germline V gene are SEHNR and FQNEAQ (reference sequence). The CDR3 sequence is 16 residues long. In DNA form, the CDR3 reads TGTGCCAGCAGCTTAGGCGTACGGATCGAACAAGAGACCCAGTACTTC. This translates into CASSLGVRIEQETQYF.

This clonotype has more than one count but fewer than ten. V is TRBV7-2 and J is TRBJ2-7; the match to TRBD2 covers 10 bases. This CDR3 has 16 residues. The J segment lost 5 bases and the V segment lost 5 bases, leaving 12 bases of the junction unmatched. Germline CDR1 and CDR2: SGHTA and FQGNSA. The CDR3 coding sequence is TGTGCCAGCAGCCCCCGGCGGGCTAGCGGGGGCCACGAGCAGTACTTC. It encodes CASSPRRASGGHEQYF.

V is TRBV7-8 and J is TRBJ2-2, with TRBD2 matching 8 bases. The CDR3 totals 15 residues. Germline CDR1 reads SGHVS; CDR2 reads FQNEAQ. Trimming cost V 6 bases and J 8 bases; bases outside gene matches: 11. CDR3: CASRTFGGAVGELFF. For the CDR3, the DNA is TGTGCCAGCAGGACTTTCGGGGGGGCGGTTGGGGAGCTGTTTTTT.

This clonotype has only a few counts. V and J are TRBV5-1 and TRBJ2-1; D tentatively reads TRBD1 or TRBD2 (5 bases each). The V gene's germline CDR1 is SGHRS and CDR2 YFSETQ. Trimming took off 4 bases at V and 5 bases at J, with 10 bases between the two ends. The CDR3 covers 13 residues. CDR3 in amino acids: CASSGRGHNEQFF. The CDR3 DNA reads TGCGCCAGCAGCGGCCGGGGACACAATGAGCAGTTCTTC.

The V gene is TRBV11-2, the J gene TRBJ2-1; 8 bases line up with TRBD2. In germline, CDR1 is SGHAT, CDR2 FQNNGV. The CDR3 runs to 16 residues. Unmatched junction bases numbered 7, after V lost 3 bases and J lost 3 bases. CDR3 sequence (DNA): TGTGCCAGCAGCTTCTGGGCGGGAGGAGGCTACAATGAGCAGTTCTTC. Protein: CASSFWAGGGYNEQFF. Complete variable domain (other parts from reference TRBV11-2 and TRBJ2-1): EAGVAQSPRYKIIEKRQSVAFWCNPISGHATLYWYQQILGQGPKLLIQFQNNGVVDDSQLPKDRFSAERLKGVDSTLKIQPAKLEDSAVYLCASSFWAGGGYNEQFFGPGTRLTVL.

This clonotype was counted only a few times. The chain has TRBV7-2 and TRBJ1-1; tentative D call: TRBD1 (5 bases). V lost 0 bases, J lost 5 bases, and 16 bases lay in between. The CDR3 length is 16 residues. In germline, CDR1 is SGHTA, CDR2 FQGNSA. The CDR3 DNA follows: TGTGCCAGCAGCTTAGCTCAGGGTCAGGGTTGGACTGAAGCTTTCTTT. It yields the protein CASSLAQGQGWTEAFF.

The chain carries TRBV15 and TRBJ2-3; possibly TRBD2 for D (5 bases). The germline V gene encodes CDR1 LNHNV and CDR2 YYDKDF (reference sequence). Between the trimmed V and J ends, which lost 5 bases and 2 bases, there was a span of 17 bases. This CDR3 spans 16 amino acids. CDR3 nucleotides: TGTGCCACCAGCCCACCCCGAGGGTTGTACACAGATACGCAGTATTTT. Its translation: CATSPPRGLYTDTQYF. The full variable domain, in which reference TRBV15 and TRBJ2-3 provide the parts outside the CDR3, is DAMVIQNPRYQVTQFGKPVTLSCSQTLNHNVMYWYQQKSSQAPKLLFHYYDKDFNNEADTPDNFQSRRPNTSFCFLDIRSPGLGDTAMYLCATSPPRGLYTDTQYFGPGTRLTVL.